This TCR beta chain came from a study of response to subunit inactivated influenza vaccine. Study-level results: The authors suggested that few new T cells are recruited per seasonal influenza vaccination.

CDR3 length equals 15 residues. CDR1 and CDR2 (germline): MNHEY, SMNVEV (reference sequence). The trim removed 4 bases at V and 2 bases at J, leaving 5 bases unmatched. TCRdb reprocessed the RT-PCR reads via MiXCR and lists one record per CDR3 protein. The sample records around 750,000 distinct CDR3 sequences, 21% being singletons. The sample holds a few counts of this clonotype. The antigen is not known. This sequence originates from a man in his forties or fifties who received an inactivated influenza vaccine. The chain employs TRBV27 and TRBJ2-7; 10 bases agree with TRBD2. Material: PBMCs from blood, obtained 4 to 6 days after vaccination. CDR3 loop: CASSSPSGRAYEQYF. The CDR3 bases are TGTGCCAGCAGTTCCCCCAGCGGGAGGGCCTACGAGCAGTACTTC.